Following are 22 T cell receptor beta chains from one sample sequenced in a study of cytotoxic CD8 clonotypes in ibrutinib-treated CLL. TCRdb keeps only in-frame clones here, not all; method: immunoSEQ multiplex PCR. The table lists some 140,000 clones, about 91% of them singletons, with 10% to 11% in the top ten. The specimen comprised PBMCs, sampled after 12 months of ibrutinib treatment. Receptors were obtained from a human donor with chronic lymphocytic leukemia.

J is TRBJ2-3 and V is TRBV7-9; no clear D. Trimming stripped 1 base from V and 5 bases from J, with 7 bases between. CDR1 is SEHNR, CDR2 FQNEAQ, per germline (reference sequence). The CDR3 runs to 13 residues. The CDR3: CASSLESQDTQYF. As DNA, the CDR3 is TGTGCCAGCAGCTTAGAGTCGCAAGATACGCAGTATTTT.

The chain is built from TRBV7-9 and TRBJ2-7; D may be TRBD2 (6 bases). The CDR3 consists of 14 residues. Germline CDR1 is SEHNR and CDR2 is FQNEAQ (reference sequence). V was trimmed by 5 bases and J by 5 bases, leaving 16 bases between them. In DNA, the CDR3 is TGTGCCAGCAGCCCATTCTCTAGCGAGGACGAGCAGTACTTC. Encoded protein: CASSPFSSEDEQYF.

This sequence joins TRBV29-1 and TRBJ2-2; the D is unclear. The germline V gene has CDR1 SQVTM and CDR2 ANQGSEA. The CDR3 has 12 amino acids. Trimming removed 1 base from V and 4 bases from J, with 4 bases in between. Here the CDR3 reads CSVEGFTGELFF. The CDR3, as DNA: TGCAGCGTTGAAGGTTTCACCGGGGAGCTGTTTTTT.

The chain employs TRBV12-1 and TRBJ2-3. TRBV12-1 is assigned pseudogene status. The CDR3 totals 13 residues. The CDR3 sequence is CASSRPSTDTQYF. In DNA, the CDR3 is TGTGCCAGCAGCAGACCTAGCACAGATACGCAGTATTTT.

The J gene is TRBJ2-7, the V gene TRBV29-1, with 9 bases lining up with TRBD1. Germline CDR1 SQVTM, CDR2 ANQGSEA. CDR3 length: 15 residues. With 7 bases clipped from V and 5 bases from J, the junction kept 15 bases outside the gene matches. The DNA of the CDR3 is TGCAGCGCCCGAGGTAGGAGACAGGGGGTTCACGAGCAGTACTTC. Translated: CSARGRRQGVHEQYF.

The rearrangement joins TRBV10-3 to TRBJ1-1, with 7 bases matching TRBD1. CDR1 and CDR2 from the germline V gene are ENHRY and SYGVKD. CDR3 length: 15 residues. V was clipped by 8 bases and J by 1 base; unmatched bases: 10. The CDR3 loop reads CAIGPGGKRNTEAFF. CDR3 DNA: TGTGCCATCGGACCAGGGGGAAAGCGGAACACTGAAGCTTTCTTT.

V and J are TRBV9 and TRBJ1-3; no firm D call. Germline V gives CDR1 SGDLS, CDR2 YYNGEE. Trimming stripped 5 bases from V and 3 bases from J, with 21 bases between. The CDR3 runs to 17 residues. The CDR3 loop is CASSRLFPGEYGNTIYF. As DNA, the CDR3 is TGTGCCAGCAGTCGTCTATTCCCCGGGGAATATGGAAACACCATATATTTT.

V gene TRBV5-1 combines with J gene TRBJ2-3; 11 bases line up with TRBD2. CDR1 SGHRS and CDR2 YFSETQ come from the germline V gene. The CDR3 extends over 16 amino acids. The trim removed 4 bases at V and 5 bases at J, leaving 9 bases unmatched. The CDR3 nucleotides are TGCGCCAGCAGCGTCGGGACTAGCGGTGATCGAGATACGCAGTATTTT. This translates into CASSVGTSGDRDTQYF.

The chain employs TRBV18 and TRBJ2-5; no definite D call. This CDR3 contains 18 residues. Germline CDR1 reads KGHSH; CDR2 reads LQKENI. Trimming cost V 3 bases and J 5 bases, with 25 bases left between them. This CDR3 is CASSPFPASGVGTETQYF. Here the CDR3 DNA reads TGTGCCAGCTCACCCTTCCCTGCCTCTGGGGTAGGCACGGAGACCCAGTACTTC.

This sequence joins TRBV6-1 and TRBJ2-7, with 7 bases that match TRBD1. Germline V gene sequence: CDR1 MNHNS, CDR2 SASEGT. The CDR3 runs 12 residues. V lost 5 bases to trimming and J lost 3 bases; unmatched junction nucleotides: 1. In nucleotides, the CDR3 is TGTGCCAGCAGTAGGGACAGCTACGAGCAGTACTTC. It encodes CASSRDSYEQYF.

The chain recombines TRBV19 with TRBJ1-5; 7 nucleotides match TRBD1. The CDR3 is 13 residues long. V lost 9 bases and J lost 2; bases outside the gene matches: 4. In germline, CDR1 is LNHDA, CDR2 SQIVND (reference sequence). For the CDR3, the DNA is TGTGCCAGCCGACAGGGTGGCAATCAGCCCCAGCATTTT. Protein sequence: CASRQGGNQPQHF. Full variable domain (outside the CDR3, taken from reference TRBV19 and TRBJ1-5): DGGITQSPKYLFRKEGQNVTLSCEQNLNHDAMYWYRQDPGQGLRLIYYSQIVNDFQKGDIAEGYSVSREKKESFPLTVTSAQKNPTAFYLCASRQGGNQPQHFGDGTRLSIL.

The rearrangement uses TRBV7-2 and TRBJ2-5; D might be TRBD1 or TRBD2, each matching 5 bases. The CDR3 covers 15 residues. CDR1 is SGHTA and CDR2 is FQGNSA in the germline V gene. The germline V and J ends were trimmed by 3 bases and 4 bases, with 15 bases remaining between them. CDR3 protein: CASSFPGAEVETQYF. The CDR3 coding sequence is TGTGCCAGCAGCTTTCCCGGGGCCGAGGTAGAGACCCAGTACTTC.

The chain couples TRBV28 to TRBJ2-3, with D perhaps TRBD1 (6 bases). Germline V gene data show CDR1 as MDHEN and CDR2 as SYDVKM. Trimming removed 11 bases at V and 0 bases at J, with 18 bases between. This CDR3 is 15 amino acids long. CDR3 residues: CAAYSTGESTDTQYF. In nucleotides, the CDR3 is TGTGCCGCCTACTCGACAGGAGAAAGCACAGATACGCAGTATTTT.

The V call is TRBV10-3, the J call TRBJ2-5; 11 nucleotides match TRBD1. The V and J ends lost 6 bases and 5 bases, in that order; junction bases with no gene match: 11. CDR3 length: 16 amino acids. Germline CDR1 reads ENHRY; CDR2 reads SYGVKD. The CDR3 region is CAIRTGTGGKGETQYF. CDR3 nucleotides: TGTGCCATCAGGACCGGGACAGGGGGAAAAGGGGAGACCCAGTACTTC.

This chain joins TRBV7-2 and TRBJ1-2; a weak D match, TRBD1 (6 bases). Germline V gene lookup returns CDR1 SGHTA and CDR2 FQGNSA. The CDR3 consists of 17 residues. The germline V and J ends were trimmed by 0 bases and 0 bases, with 14 bases remaining between them. For the CDR3, the DNA is TGTGCCAGCAGCTTAGCGTGGGGGGCCCCAGCTAACTATGGCTACACCTTC. Protein sequence: CASSLAWGAPANYGYTF.

This chain uses TRBV7-3 with TRBJ2-1; TRBD2 matches 12 bases. Germline values: CDR1 SGHTA, CDR2 FQGTGA. The CDR3 covers 14 residues. The V and J ends lost 2 bases and 8 bases, in that order; junction bases with no gene match: 1. CDR3: CASSLRLAGDEQFF. The CDR3 nucleotides are TGTGCCAGCAGCTTACGACTAGCGGGAGATGAGCAGTTCTTC.

The chain links TRBV28 to TRBJ2-7; D perhaps matches TRBD2 (5 bases). The V gene's germline CDR1 is MDHEN and CDR2 SYDVKM. The V end was cut by 8 bases, the J end by 2 bases, with 16 bases between. The CDR3 runs 14 residues. The CDR3 bases are TGTGCCAGCGTATCCGGGATCCGCACCTACGAGCAGTACTTC. This gives the protein CASVSGIRTYEQYF.

The CDR3: CASSQAGGGGYTF. CDR3 sequence (DNA): TGTGCCAGCAGCCAAGCAGGGGGAGGAGGCTACACCTTC. The rearrangement links TRBV14 to TRBJ1-2; the match to TRBD1 covers 7 bases. The trim removed 1 base at V and 8 bases at J, leaving 4 bases unmatched. Germline assignment: CDR1 SGHDN and CDR2 FVKESK. The CDR3 spans 13 residues.

CDR3 protein: CASSVTGQPQHF. CDR3 sequence (DNA): TGCGCCAGCAGCGTTACCGGACAGCCCCAGCATTTT. V is TRBV5-1 and J is TRBJ1-5; D is uncertain. The CDR3 is 12 amino acids. V was cut by 4 bases and J by 7 bases, with 9 bases left in between. The germline V gene encodes CDR1 SGHRS and CDR2 YFSETQ.

The chain recombines TRBV6-4 with TRBJ2-2, with D tentatively TRBD1 (5 bases). Per germline, CDR1 MRHNA and CDR2 SNTAGT. The germline V and J ends were trimmed by 3 bases and 3 bases, with 5 bases remaining between them. The length of the CDR3 is 13 residues. CDR3: CASSEQDTGELFF. The DNA of the CDR3 is TGTGCCAGCAGTGAACAGGACACCGGGGAGCTGTTTTTT.

The rearrangement joins TRBV28 to TRBJ2-6, with D possibly called TRBD1 or TRBD2 (6 bases each). V dropped 2 bases and J dropped 4 bases, with 12 bases sitting between them. Germline V gene sequence: CDR1 MDHEN, CDR2 SYDVKM. The CDR3 consists of 16 residues. CDR3 coding DNA: TGTGCCAGCAGTTTAACGGGGGCGGGCGGGGCCAACGTCCTGACTTTC. Translation gives CASSLTGAGGANVLTF.

This chain connects TRBV18 to TRBJ2-1; maybe TRBD2 (6 bases). This CDR3 is 15 amino acids long. Germline CDR1 is KGHSH and CDR2 is LQKENI. Trimming shortened V by 3 bases and J by 7 bases, and 16 bases separated the two germline ends. The CDR3 coding sequence is TGTGCCAGCTCACCGGGAACGGGAGTTGAAAATGAGCAGTTCTTC. Encoded protein: CASSPGTGVENEQFF.